This T cell receptor beta chain was found in a study of early T cells in non-severe SARS-CoV-2 infection (dated by TCRdb to the early 2020s). Concerning the study at large: Because TCR sequencing relied on bulk RNA taken from unsorted whole blood, pairing of alpha and beta chains was not possible.

Libraries were made using 5' RACE. TCRdb lists the instrument as NextSeq 500. To correct for sequencing error and PCR bias, the TCR library protocol tagged individual cDNA molecules with unique molecular identifiers. Both TCR alpha and beta chains were sequenced, and tight co-correlation was observed between alpha and beta sequence abundances in each sample. Under the source paper's analysis protocol: Decombinator V4 was used to annotate the V gene, J gene and CDR3 of the TCR sequences. Expanded TCRs were defined as changing significantly between any two time points under a Poisson model with p below 0.0001. TCR abundances were normalised to the total number of TCRs sequenced per sample and expressed as counts per million. MAIT TCRs were defined by TRAV1-2 paired with TRAJ12, TRAJ20 or TRAJ33, and iNKT TCRs by TRAV10 paired with TRAJ18. A search of VDJdb, accessed on 1 November 2021, was run for TCRs annotated to CMV, EBV and SARS-CoV-2, with TCRs annotated for multiple antigens excluded. Starting from the raw public reads, TCRdb applied fastp trimming at Q25, assembled clones with MiXCR and retained in-frame beta chains. Entries are consolidated by CDR3 protein sequence, retaining the most common genes and DNA. V and J calls and clone size were set by TCRdb, not the authors. For this sample there are 25,000 to 30,000 distinct CDR3 sequences; roughly 4.3% appear just once. Over 10% of the sample comes from the top ten.

A case-control design nested within a healthcare worker cohort in London, UK, was used, with weekly nasopharyngeal swab PCR tests and blood sampling performed. Healthcare workers were enrolled in the week of the UK lockdown, from 23 to 31 March 2020, and were followed every week for up to roughly 16 weeks. Broad study findings and their caveats: Matching against VDJdb was skewed toward anti-spike CD8 responses, likely underestimated virus-specific expansions, and missed private and CD4 specificities.

This clonotype was picked up a small number of times. Its antigen is unknown. Base-call qualities are not available, and no considerably larger clone is one nucleotide away. From the cysteine up to the phenylalanine, the CDR3 has a length of 15 residues. CDR3 DNA is the only sequence kept; it has 45 bases, read in frame from the first base. CDR1 and CDR2, looked up from the germline V gene, are SGHTA and FQGNSA. At the junction V is shortened by 1 base and J by 3 bases, with 12 bases in between. What was sequenced was whole blood. The V gene is TRBV7-2 and the J gene is TRBJ2-5; TRBD2 is a weak D gene call, 6 bases matching. The receptor comes from an adult who was a healthcare worker with PCR-confirmed SARS-CoV-2 infection or an uninfected control (not recorded which). The CDR3 protein: CASSLDGGWEETQYF. The nucleotides read TGTGCCAGCAGCTTAGATGGAGGGTGGGAAGAGACCCAGTACTTC.